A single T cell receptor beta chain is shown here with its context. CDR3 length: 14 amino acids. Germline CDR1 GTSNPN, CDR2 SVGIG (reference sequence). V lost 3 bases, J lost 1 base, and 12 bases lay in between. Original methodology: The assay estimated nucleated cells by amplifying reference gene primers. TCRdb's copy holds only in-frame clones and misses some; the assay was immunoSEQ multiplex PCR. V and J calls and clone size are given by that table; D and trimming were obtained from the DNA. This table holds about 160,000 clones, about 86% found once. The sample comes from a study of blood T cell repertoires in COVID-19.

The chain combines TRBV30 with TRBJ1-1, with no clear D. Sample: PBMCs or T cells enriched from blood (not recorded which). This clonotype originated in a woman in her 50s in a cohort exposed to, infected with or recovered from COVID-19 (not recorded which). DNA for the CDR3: TGTGCCTGGAGGTTGGACGGGAGGAACACTGAAGCTTTCTTT. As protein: CAWRLDGRNTEAFF.